This T cell receptor beta chain was sequenced in a study of neurological immune-mediated disorders. V was trimmed by 8 bases and J by 6 bases, leaving 19 bases between them. CDR1 is MNHEY, CDR2 SMNVEV, per germline (reference sequence). The CDR3 is 15 residues long. This clonotype has ten or more counts. TCRdb redid the calling of the 5' RACE reads with MiXCR, one entry per CDR3 protein. The table has about 74,000 distinct CDR3 sequences, approximately 5.2% seen once. Source material: PBMCs. This TCR was sampled from a man between 18 and 29 years old with multiple sclerosis. J is TRBJ1-4 and V is TRBV27, with D tentatively TRBD1 (6 bases). In DNA, the CDR3 is TGTGCCAGCGCCCAGACGGGGGGGCTTTATGAAAAACTGTTTTTT. Amino acids: CASAQTGGLYEKLFF. Looking up the rest from reference TRBV27 and TRBJ1-4 gives the full variable domain: EAQVTQNPRYLITVTGKKLTVTCSQNMNHEYMSWYRQDPGLGLRQIYYSMNVEVTDKGDVPEGYKVSRKEKRNFPLILESPSPNQTSLYFCASAQTGGLYEKLFFGSGTQLSVL.